Presented here are 20 T cell receptor beta chains from one specimen sequenced in a study of blood T cell repertoires in COVID-19. Libraries were prepared by immunoSEQ multiplex PCR; TCRdb keeps only in-frame clonotypes and omits some of them. The table shows 360,000 or so clones, with around nine tenths occurring only once. Sequencing was done on a sample of PBMCs or T cells enriched from blood (not recorded which). The receptors stem from a woman aged 25 to 39 who had been exposed to COVID-19.

V usage is TRBV28 and J usage is TRBJ1-2; D is possibly TRBD1 (5 bases). This CDR3 region has 13 residues. Trimming left V 5 bases short and J 2 bases short, with 9 bases between. Germline V lookup: CDR1 MDHEN, CDR2 SYDVKM. CDR3 protein: CASSKDRNYGYTF. For the CDR3, the DNA is TGTGCCAGCAGTAAAGACAGAAACTATGGCTACACCTTC.

This chain joins TRBV5-4 and TRBJ2-3; 7 bases are a match to TRBD2. The length of the CDR3 is 17 residues. Germline assignment: CDR1 SGHNT and CDR2 YYREEE (reference sequence). V lost 4 bases to trimming and J lost 1 base; unmatched junction nucleotides: 12. The CDR3 sequence is CASSLERGGSRTDTQYF. The DNA of the CDR3 is TGTGCCAGCAGCCTCGAACGTGGCGGGAGCCGCACAGATACGCAGTATTTT.

This clone was detected only a few times. V gene TRBV7-9 combines with J gene TRBJ1-6; D is uncertain. Germline V gene data show CDR1 as SEHNR and CDR2 as FQNEAQ (reference sequence). The V and J ends lost 6 bases and 8 bases respectively, with 11 bases between them. CDR3 length: 13 amino acids. The CDR3 region is CASRRKEDSPLHF. For the CDR3, the DNA is TGTGCCAGCAGGAGAAAGGAGGATTCACCCCTCCACTTT.

The chain recombines TRBV11-3 with TRBJ1-1; 9 nucleotides agree with TRBD1. The germline V gene encodes CDR1 SGHNT and CDR2 YENEEA. V shed 5 bases, J shed 3 bases, and the junction held 10 bases outside the gene matches. The CDR3 covers 16 residues. CDR3 bases: TGTGCCAGCAGCGAACCTTGGACAGGGGTTGACACTGAAGCTTTCTTT. It specifies CASSEPWTGVDTEAFF.

This clone was seen once. J is TRBJ2-7 and V is TRBV19; TRBD1 agrees at 7 bases. Germline V gene lookup returns CDR1 LNHDA and CDR2 SQIVND (reference sequence). The V segment lost 5 bases and the J segment 3 bases; nucleotides outside the gene matches: 4. This CDR3 is 13 amino acids long. In nucleotides, the CDR3 is TGTGCCAGTAGTCCCAGGGGGTACTACGAGCAGTACTTC. Protein: CASSPRGYYEQYF.

The chain carries TRBV7-3 and TRBJ2-7; 14 bases line up with TRBD2. There are 15 residues in the CDR3. Germline-derived CDR1 and CDR2 are SGHTA and FQGTGA. J gave up 7 bases and V 0 bases, and 2 bases lay outside the gene matches. The DNA of the CDR3 is TGTGCCAGCAGCTTAACCGGACTAGCGGGGGGTGAGCAGTACTTC. Protein sequence: CASSLTGLAGGEQYF.

V usage is TRBV7-9 and J usage is TRBJ2-7; 16 bases are a match to TRBD2. CDR1 is SEHNR, CDR2 FQNEAQ, per germline (reference sequence). The CDR3 spans 18 residues. J was trimmed by 2 bases and V by 5 bases; bases with no gene match: 9. The CDR3 sequence: CASSHPPGLAGGPYEQYF. Written as DNA, the CDR3 is TGTGCCAGCAGCCACCCTCCGGGACTAGCGGGAGGGCCCTACGAGCAGTACTTC.

The chain links TRBV5-8 to TRBJ1-2; D call uncertain. The CDR3 is 13 residues long. V lost 4 bases and J 4 bases, leaving 11 bases between the germline ends. The V gene's germline CDR1 is SGHTS and CDR2 YDEGEE. Here the CDR3 reads CASSNTNIYGYTF. The CDR3 DNA is TGTGCCAGCAGCAACACAAATATCTATGGCTACACCTTC. Together with reference TRBV5-8 and TRBJ1-2, the CDR3 gives the full variable domain: EAGVTQSPTHLIKTRGQQATLRCSPISGHTSVYWYQQALGLGLQFLLWYDEGEERNRGNFPPRFSGRQFPNYSSELNVNALELEDSALYLCASSNTNIYGYTFGSGTRLTVV.

The chain uses TRBV5-5 and TRBJ2-3; 10 nucleotides match TRBD2. There are 16 residues in the CDR3. Per germline, CDR1 SGHKS and CDR2 YYEKEE (reference sequence). V gave up 4 bases and J gave up 0 bases; unmatched junction bases: 5. CDR3 nucleotide sequence: TGTGCCAGCAGCCTATTTAGCGGGAGGAGCACAGATACGCAGTATTTT. Residues: CASSLFSGRSTDTQYF.

V gene TRBV14 combines with J gene TRBJ2-2; no firm D call. The V gene lost 1 base and the J gene lost 2 bases, with 5 bases spanning the gap. In germline, CDR1 is SGHDN, CDR2 FVKESK. The CDR3 covers 14 residues. CDR3 nucleotides: TGTGCCAGCAGCCAAGGCGGTAACACCGGGGAGCTGTTTTTT. This sequence encodes CASSQGGNTGELFF.

This rearrangement joins TRBV14 to TRBJ1-4; TRBD1 matches at 9 bases. V trimming: 1 base; J trimming: 8 bases; junction bases outside the gene matches: 5. This CDR3 region has 15 residues. Per the germline V gene, CDR1 is SGHDN and CDR2 is FVKESK. This CDR3 reads CASSQVWTGAEKLFF. The CDR3 DNA follows: TGTGCCAGCAGCCAAGTTTGGACAGGGGCAGAAAAACTGTTTTTT.

This sequence joins TRBV28 and TRBJ1-3, with 11 bases lining up with TRBD1. The CDR3 loop spans 21 amino acids. V lost 6 bases and J lost 2; bases outside the gene matches: 21. Germline V CDR1 and CDR2: MDHEN, SYDVKM. The CDR3 nucleotides read TGTGCCAGCAGCTCCTGGACAGGGGGCAACGGGGGTCGGTCTCCTGGAAACACCATATATTTT. Residues: CASSSWTGGNGGRSPGNTIYF. Supplemented by reference TRBV28 and TRBJ1-3, the full variable domain reads DVKVTQSSRYLVKRTGEKVFLECVQDMDHENMFWYRQDPGLGLRLIYFSYDVKMKEKGDIPEGYSVSREKKERFSLILESASTNQTSMYLCASSSWTGGNGGRSPGNTIYFGEGSWLTVV.

In its sample, this clone was seen once. This chain uses TRBV30 with TRBJ1-1; TRBD1 matches at 7 bases. CDR1 and CDR2 (germline): GTSNPN, SVGIG (reference sequence). This CDR3 has 12 residues. Trimming cost V 3 bases and J 6 bases; bases outside gene matches: 4. The CDR3 region has the DNA TGTGCCTGGAGCGCAACAGGGGCTGAAGCTTTCTTT. The encoded protein is CAWSATGAEAFF. Full variable domain (remainder filled in from reference TRBV30 and TRBJ1-1): SQTIHQWPATLVQPVGSPLSLECTVEGTSNPNLYWYRQAAGRGLQLLFYSVGIGQISSEVPQNLSASRPQDRQFILSSKKLLLSDSGFYLCAWSATGAEAFFGQGTRLTVV.

The gene calls are TRBV15 and TRBJ2-1; TRBD2 matches at 12 bases. This CDR3 comprises 18 residues. V was pared by 5 bases and J by 7 bases, with 15 bases of the junction left unmatched. Germline V CDR1 and CDR2: LNHNV, YYDKDF (reference sequence). In DNA form, the CDR3 reads TGTGCCACCAGCTCCGGGACTAGCGGGTTCCGTTCTGGTAATGAGCAGTTCTTC. Amino acid sequence: CATSSGTSGFRSGNEQFF.

This sequence joins TRBV9 and TRBJ2-3, with 12 nucleotides matching TRBD2. The CDR3 covers 15 residues. V dropped 5 bases and J dropped 3; count of bases not matched to a gene: 4. Per germline, CDR1 SGDLS and CDR2 YYNGEE. The CDR3 spells CASSPSGRGTDTQYF. CDR3 sequence (DNA): TGTGCCAGCAGTCCTAGCGGGAGGGGAACAGATACGCAGTATTTT.

The rearrangement uses TRBV2 and TRBJ1-2, with D possibly matching TRBD1 (5 bases). The CDR3 covers 15 residues. The V gene lost 4 bases and the J gene lost 0 bases, with 12 bases spanning the gap. Germline V gives CDR1 SNHLY, CDR2 FYNNEI. The DNA of the CDR3 is TGTGCCAGCAGTGGTCGGACACGTCCTAACTATGGCTACACCTTC. Protein: CASSGRTRPNYGYTF.

A word on this clone: Germline is not matched at one junction end, which may reflect a read error. J is TRBJ1-2 and V is TRBV28; D gene ambiguous. CDR3 size: 13 residues. Germline V gives CDR1 MDHEN, CDR2 SYDVKM. The chain's CDR3 is CASSLPVHLSFSF. Written as DNA, the CDR3 is TGTGCCAGCAGTTTACCCGTGCATCTAAGCTTCTCCTTC.

V gene TRBV7-8 combines with J gene TRBJ2-6; 8 bases line up with TRBD1. After removal of 5 bases from V and 12 bases from J, the junction contained 9 bases not matched to a gene. The CDR3 has 14 residues. Germline V gene sequence: CDR1 SGHVS, CDR2 FQNEAQ. Here the CDR3 reads CASSPLDRVGVLTF. CDR3 in DNA: TGTGCCAGCAGCCCCTTGGACAGGGTTGGCGTCCTGACTTTC.

The chain couples TRBV28 to TRBJ1-4; 9 bases map to TRBD1. Germline V gene lookup returns CDR1 MDHEN and CDR2 SYDVKM. This CDR3 spans 15 amino acids. The junction had 10 bases not matched to a gene; V was cut back by 3 bases and J by 11 bases. The DNA of the CDR3 is TGTGCCAGCAGTTTTCAGACAGGGGGGTCTCAGAAACTGTTTTTT. It yields the protein CASSFQTGGSQKLFF.

In this sample, this clone turned up once. The CDR3 sequence: CASSESGDWRSEQYF. In DNA, the CDR3 is TGCGCCAGCAGTGAGTCCGGGGACTGGAGATCCGAGCAGTACTTC. The chain employs TRBV10-2 and TRBJ2-7, with a weak D call TRBD2 (6 bases). V lost 0 bases to trimming and J lost 6 bases, with 15 bases between them. Germline loops: CDR1 WSHSY, CDR2 SAAADI. The CDR3 is 15 amino acids.